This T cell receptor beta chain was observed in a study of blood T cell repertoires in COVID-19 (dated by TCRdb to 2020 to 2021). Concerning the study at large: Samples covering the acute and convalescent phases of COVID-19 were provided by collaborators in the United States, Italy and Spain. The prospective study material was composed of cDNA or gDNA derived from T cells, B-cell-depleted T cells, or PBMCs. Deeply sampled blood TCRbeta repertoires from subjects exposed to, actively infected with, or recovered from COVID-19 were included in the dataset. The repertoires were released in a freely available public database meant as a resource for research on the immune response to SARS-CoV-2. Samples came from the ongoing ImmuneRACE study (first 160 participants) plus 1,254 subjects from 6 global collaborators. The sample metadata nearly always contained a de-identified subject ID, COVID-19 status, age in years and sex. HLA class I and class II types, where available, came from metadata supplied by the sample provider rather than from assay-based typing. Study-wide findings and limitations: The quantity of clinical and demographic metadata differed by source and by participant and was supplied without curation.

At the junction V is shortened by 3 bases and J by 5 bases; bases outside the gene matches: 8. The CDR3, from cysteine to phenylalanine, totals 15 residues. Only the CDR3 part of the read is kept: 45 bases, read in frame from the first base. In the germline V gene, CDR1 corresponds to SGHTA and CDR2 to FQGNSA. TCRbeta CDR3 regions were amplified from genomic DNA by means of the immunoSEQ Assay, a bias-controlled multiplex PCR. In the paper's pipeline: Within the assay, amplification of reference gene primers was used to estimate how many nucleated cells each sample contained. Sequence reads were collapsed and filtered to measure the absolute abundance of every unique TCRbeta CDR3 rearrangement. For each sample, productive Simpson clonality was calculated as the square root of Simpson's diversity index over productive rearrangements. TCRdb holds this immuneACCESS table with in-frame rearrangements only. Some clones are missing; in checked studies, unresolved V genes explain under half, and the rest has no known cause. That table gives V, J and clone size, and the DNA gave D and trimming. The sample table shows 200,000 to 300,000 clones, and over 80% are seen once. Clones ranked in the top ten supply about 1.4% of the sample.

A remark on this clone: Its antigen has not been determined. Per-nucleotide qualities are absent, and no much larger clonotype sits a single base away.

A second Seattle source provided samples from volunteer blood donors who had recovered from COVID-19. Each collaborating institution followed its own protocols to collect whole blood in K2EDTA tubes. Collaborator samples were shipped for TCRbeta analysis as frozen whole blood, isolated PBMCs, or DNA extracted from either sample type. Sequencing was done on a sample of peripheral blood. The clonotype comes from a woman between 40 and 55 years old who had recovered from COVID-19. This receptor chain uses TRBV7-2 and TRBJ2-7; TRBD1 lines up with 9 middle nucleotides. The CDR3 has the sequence CASSFTPGQGHEQYF. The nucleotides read TGTGCCAGCAGCTTTACCCCGGGACAGGGCCACGAGCAGTACTTC.